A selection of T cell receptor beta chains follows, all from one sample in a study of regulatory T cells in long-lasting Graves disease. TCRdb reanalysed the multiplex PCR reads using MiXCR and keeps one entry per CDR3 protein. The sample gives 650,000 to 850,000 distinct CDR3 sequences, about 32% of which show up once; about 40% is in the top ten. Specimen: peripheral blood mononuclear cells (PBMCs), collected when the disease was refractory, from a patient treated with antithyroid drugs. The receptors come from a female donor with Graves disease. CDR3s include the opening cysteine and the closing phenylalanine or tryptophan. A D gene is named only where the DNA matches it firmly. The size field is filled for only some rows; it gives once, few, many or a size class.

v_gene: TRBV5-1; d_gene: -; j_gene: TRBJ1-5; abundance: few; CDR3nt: TGCGCCAGCAGCTTGGACGCAGGGGTTCGCCAGCCCCAGCATTTT; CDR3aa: CASSLDAGVRQPQHF
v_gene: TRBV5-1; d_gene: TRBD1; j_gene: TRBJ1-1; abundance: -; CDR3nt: TGCGCCAGCAGCTTGTCGCGGACAGGGTTAAAGGGGGGAAACACTGAAGCTTTCTTT; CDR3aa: CASSLSRTGLKGGNTEAFF
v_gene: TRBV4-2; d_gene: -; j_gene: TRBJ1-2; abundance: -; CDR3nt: TGTGCCAGCAGCCAAGGAGGTCAAGCGAATAACTATGGCTACACCTTC; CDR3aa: CASSQGGQANNYGYTF
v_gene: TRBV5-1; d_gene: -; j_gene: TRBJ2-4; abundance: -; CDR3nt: TGCGCCAGCAGCTTGGCGCTGAAAAACATTCAGTACTTC; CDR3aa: CASSLALKNIQYF
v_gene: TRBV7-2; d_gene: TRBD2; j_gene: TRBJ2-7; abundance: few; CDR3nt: TGTGCCAGCAGTAAGTGGACTAGCGTTCCCTACGAGCAGTACTTC; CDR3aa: CASSKWTSVPYEQYF
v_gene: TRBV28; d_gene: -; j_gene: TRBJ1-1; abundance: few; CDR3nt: TGTGCCAGCAATCACCCGGCGGAAGCTTTCTTT; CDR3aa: CASNHPAEAFF
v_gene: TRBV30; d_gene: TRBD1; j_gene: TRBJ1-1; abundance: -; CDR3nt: TGTGCCTGGAGGGGACAGGAGGGTGTGTACTCTGAAGCTTTCTTT; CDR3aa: CAWRGQEGVYSEAFF
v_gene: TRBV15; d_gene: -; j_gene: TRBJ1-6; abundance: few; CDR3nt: TGTGCCACCAGCAGAGGGTCAGCAAATTCACCCCTCCACTTT; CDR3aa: CATSRGSANSPLHF
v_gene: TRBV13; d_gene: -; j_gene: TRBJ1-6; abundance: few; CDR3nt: TGTGCCAGCAGCTTAGAGGGACCTAGGTCACCCCTCCACTTT; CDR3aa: CASSLEGPRSPLHF
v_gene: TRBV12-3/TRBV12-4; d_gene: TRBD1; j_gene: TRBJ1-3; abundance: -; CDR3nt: TGTGCCAGCAGTTTAGTGGCAGGGGGAGACACCATATATTTT; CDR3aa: CASSLVAGGDTIYF
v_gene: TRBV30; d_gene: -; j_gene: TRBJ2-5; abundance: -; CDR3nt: TGTGCCTGGGATTCGGTCTCCCTCCAAGAGACCCAGTACTTC; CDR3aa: CAWDSVSLQETQYF
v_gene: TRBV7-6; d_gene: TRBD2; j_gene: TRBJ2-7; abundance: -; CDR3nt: TGTGCCAGCAGCCCAGGGACTAGCGGGGTAAGGTACGAGCAGTACTTC; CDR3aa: CASSPGTSGVRYEQYF
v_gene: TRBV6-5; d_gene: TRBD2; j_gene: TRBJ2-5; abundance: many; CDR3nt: TGTGCCAGCAGTTCCGGGACTAGCGGCGAAGGAGAGACCCAGTACTTC; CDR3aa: CASSSGTSGEGETQYF
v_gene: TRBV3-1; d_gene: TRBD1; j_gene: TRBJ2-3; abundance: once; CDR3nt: TGTGCCAGCAGCCAGAACCTACAGGGGTACCAGCCCCAGTATTTT; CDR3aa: CASSQNLQGYQPQYF